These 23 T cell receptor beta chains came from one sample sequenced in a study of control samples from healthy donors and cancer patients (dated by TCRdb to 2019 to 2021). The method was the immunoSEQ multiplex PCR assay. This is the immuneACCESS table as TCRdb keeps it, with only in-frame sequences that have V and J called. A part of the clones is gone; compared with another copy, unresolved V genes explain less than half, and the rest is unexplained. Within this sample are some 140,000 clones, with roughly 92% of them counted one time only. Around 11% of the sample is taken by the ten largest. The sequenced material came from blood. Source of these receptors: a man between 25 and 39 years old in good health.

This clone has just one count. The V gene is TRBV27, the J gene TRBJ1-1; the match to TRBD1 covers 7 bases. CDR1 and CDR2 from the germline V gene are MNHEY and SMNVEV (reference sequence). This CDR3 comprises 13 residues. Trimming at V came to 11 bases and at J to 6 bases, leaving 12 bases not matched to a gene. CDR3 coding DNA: TGTGCCTCCGGGGTGAGGGGGCTCTCTGAAGCTTTCTTT. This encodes CASGVRGLSEAFF.

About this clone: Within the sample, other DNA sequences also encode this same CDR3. The CDR3 region is CASSPTGGPYEQYF. CDR3 sequence (DNA): TGTGCCAGCAGCCCGACGGGGGGCCCCTACGAGCAGTACTTC. The chain couples TRBV7-2 to TRBJ2-7; tentative D call: TRBD2 (7 bases). This CDR3 contains 14 residues. Germline loops: CDR1 SGHTA, CDR2 FQGNSA. V shed 5 bases and J shed 2 bases, with 13 bases lying between them. Filled out from reference TRBV7-2 and TRBJ2-7, the complete variable domain reads GAGVSQSPSNKVTEKGKDVELRCDPISGHTALYWYRQSLGQGLEFLIYFQGNSAPDKSGLPSDRFSAERTGGSVSTLTIQRTQQEDSAVYLCASSPTGGPYEQYFGPGTRLTVT.

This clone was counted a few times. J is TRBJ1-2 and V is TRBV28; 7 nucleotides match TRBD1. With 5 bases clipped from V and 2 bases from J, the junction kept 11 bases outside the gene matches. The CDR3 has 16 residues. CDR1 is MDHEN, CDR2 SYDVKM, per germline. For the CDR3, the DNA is TGTGCCAGCAGTACTCCCCTAGGGACAGCCAACTATGGCTACACCTTC. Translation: CASSTPLGTANYGYTF.

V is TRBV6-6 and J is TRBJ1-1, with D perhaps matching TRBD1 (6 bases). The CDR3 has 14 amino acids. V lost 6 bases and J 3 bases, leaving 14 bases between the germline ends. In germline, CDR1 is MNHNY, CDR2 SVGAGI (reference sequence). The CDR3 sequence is CASSTRGGDTEAFF. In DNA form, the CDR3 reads TGTGCCAGCAGCACACGGGGGGGCGACACTGAAGCTTTCTTT.

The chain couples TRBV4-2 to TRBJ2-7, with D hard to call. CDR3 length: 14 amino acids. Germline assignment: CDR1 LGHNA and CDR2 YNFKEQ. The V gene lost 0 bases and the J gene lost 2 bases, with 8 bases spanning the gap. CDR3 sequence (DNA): TGTGCCAGCAGCCAAGAACCGTCTACCTACGAGCAGTACTTC. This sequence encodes CASSQEPSTYEQYF.

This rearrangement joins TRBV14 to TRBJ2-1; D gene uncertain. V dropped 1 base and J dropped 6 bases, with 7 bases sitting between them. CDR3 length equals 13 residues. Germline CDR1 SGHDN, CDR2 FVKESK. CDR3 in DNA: TGTGCCAGCAGCCAAGTTATCGGCAATGAGCAGTTCTTC. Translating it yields CASSQVIGNEQFF.

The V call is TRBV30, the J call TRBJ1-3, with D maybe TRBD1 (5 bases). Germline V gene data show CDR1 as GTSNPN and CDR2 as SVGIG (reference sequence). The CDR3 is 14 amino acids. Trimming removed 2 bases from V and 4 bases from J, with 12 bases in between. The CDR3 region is CAWSIGVGGNTIYF. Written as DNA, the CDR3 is TGTGCCTGGAGTATAGGGGTCGGCGGAAACACCATATATTTT.

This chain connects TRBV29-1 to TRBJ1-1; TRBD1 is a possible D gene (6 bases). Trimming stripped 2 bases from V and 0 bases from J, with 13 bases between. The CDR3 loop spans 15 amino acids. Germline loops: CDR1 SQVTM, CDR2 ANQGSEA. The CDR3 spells CSVEWEQGVNTEAFF. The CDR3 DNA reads TGCAGCGTTGAATGGGAACAGGGTGTGAACACTGAAGCTTTCTTT.

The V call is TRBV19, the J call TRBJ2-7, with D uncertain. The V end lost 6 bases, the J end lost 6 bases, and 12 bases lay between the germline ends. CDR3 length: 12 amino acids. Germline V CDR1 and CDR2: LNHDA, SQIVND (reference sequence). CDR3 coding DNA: TGTGCCAGTAGCTCCTCCGTTACCGAGCAGTACTTC. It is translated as CASSSSVTEQYF.

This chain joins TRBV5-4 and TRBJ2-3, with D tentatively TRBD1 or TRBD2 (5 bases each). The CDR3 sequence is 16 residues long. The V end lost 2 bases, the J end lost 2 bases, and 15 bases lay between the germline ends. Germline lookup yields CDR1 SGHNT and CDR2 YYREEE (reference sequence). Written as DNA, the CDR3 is TGTGCCAGCAGCTTCTTTTTGGGGACCACCACAGATACGCAGTATTTT. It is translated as CASSFFLGTTTDTQYF.

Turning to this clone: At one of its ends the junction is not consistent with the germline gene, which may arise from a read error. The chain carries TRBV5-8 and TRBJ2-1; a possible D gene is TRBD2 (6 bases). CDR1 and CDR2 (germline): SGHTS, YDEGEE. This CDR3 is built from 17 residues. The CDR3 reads CASSLFLWEDSSNEQFF. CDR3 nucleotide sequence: TGTGCCAGCAGCTTGTTTTTGTGGGAGGACTCCTCCAATGAGCAGTTCTTC.

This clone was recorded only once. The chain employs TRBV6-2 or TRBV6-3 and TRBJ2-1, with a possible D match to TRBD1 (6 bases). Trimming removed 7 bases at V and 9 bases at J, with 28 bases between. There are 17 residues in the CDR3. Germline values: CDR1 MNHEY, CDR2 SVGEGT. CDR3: CASTPLPGTKGYGEQFF. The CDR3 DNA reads TGTGCCAGCACCCCCCTTCCCGGGACAAAGGGCTACGGTGAGCAGTTCTTC.

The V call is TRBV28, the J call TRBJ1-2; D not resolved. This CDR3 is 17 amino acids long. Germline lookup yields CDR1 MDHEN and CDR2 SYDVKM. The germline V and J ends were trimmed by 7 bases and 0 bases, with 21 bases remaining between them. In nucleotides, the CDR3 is TGTGCCAGCAAACTCGGCGGAATACGAAAAGCTAACTATGGCTACACCTTC. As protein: CASKLGGIRKANYGYTF.

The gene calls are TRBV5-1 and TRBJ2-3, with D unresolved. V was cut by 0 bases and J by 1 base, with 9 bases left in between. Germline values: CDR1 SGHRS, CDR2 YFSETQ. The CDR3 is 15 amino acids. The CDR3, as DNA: TGCGCCAGCAGCTTGGTAGGGTCTCGCACAGATACGCAGTATTTT. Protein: CASSLVGSRTDTQYF.

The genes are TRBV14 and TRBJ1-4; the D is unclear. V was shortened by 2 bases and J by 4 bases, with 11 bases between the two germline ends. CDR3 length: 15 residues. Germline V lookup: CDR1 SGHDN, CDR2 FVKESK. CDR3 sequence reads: CASSQSQQFNEKLFF. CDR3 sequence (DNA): TGTGCCAGCAGCCAAAGCCAACAGTTTAATGAAAAACTGTTTTTT.

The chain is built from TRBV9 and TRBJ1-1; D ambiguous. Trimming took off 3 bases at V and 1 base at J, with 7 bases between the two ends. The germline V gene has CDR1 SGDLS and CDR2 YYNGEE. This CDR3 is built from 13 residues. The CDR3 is CASSATQNTEAFF. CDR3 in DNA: TGTGCCAGCAGCGCAACCCAGAACACTGAAGCTTTCTTT.

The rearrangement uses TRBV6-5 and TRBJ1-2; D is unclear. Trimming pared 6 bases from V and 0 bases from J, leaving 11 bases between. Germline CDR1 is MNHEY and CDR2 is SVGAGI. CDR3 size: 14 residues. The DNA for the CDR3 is TGTGCCAGCAGGAAGGAGGGAGCTAACTATGGCTACACCTTC. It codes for CASRKEGANYGYTF.

CDR3 nucleotides: TGTGCCAGCAGCTTGCCAGGGAGGGCTGAAGCTTTCTTT. Its translation: CASSLPGRAEAFF. The chain uses TRBV5-6 and TRBJ1-1; maybe TRBD1 (5 bases). In germline, CDR1 is SGHDT, CDR2 YYEEEE. Trimming took 1 base from V and 6 from J, leaving 10 bases between them. The CDR3 totals 13 residues.

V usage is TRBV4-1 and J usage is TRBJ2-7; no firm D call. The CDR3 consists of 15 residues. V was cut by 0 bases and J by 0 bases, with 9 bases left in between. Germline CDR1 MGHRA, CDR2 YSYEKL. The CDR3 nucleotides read TGCGCCAGCAGCCAAGATCACGACACCTCCTACGAGCAGTACTTC. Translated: CASSQDHDTSYEQYF.

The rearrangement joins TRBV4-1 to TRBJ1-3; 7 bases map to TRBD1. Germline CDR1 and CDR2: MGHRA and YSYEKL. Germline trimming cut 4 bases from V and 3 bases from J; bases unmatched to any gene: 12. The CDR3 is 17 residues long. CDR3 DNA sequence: TGCGCCAGCAGCCCATCTCAGGGAGGGGGCCTTGGAAACACCATATATTTT. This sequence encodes CASSPSQGGGLGNTIYF.

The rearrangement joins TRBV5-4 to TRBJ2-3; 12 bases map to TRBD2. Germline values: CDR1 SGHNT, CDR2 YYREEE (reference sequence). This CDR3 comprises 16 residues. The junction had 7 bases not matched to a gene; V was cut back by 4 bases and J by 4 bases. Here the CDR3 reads CASSTRLAGASDTQYF. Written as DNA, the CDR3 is TGTGCCAGCAGCACCAGACTAGCGGGAGCTTCAGATACGCAGTATTTT.

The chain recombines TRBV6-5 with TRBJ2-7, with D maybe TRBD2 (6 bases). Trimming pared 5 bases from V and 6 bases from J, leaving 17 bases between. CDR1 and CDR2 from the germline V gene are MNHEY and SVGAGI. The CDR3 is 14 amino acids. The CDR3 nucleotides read TGTGCCAGCAGTCGCCGGGGAGGAGGGGTCGAGCAGTACTTC. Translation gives CASSRRGGGVEQYF.

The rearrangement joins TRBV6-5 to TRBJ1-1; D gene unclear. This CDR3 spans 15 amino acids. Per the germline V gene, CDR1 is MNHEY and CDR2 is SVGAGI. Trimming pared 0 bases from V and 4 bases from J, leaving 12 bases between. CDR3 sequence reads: CASSYSKRRSTEAFF. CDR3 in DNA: TGTGCCAGCAGTTACTCGAAACGGAGGAGCACTGAAGCTTTCTTT.